Listed below are T cell receptor beta chains from one sample, sequenced in a study of beta chain features in type 1 diabetes. The method was immunoSEQ multiplex PCR; TCRdb's version includes in-frame clones alone and lacks a portion of them. The sample shows 150,000 to 200,000 clones, 7.5% to 9.5% of them seen only once. Sequencing input: central memory CD4+ T cells from blood. All receptors come from a woman aged 18-30 years in good health. Both conserved end residues are part of each CDR3. Fields, in order: clone size, V gene, D gene, J gene, CDR3 DNA, CDR3 protein. A D gene is named only where the DNA matches it firmly. The listing skips clone size in some rows; elsewhere it reads once, few, many or a size class.

>-|TRBV7-2|-|TRBJ2-3
TGTGCCAGTTCGCTACCTTCCTCCGGCACAGATACGCAGTATTTT
CASSLPSSGTDTQYF
>few|TRBV25-1|TRBD1|TRBJ2-7
TGTGCCAGCAAGTCCGGGACAGGGTGGCGGGAGCAGTACTTC
CASKSGTGWREQYF
>few|TRBV7-8|TRBD1|TRBJ1-2
TGTGCCAGCAGCTTAGGGGACAGGGGCTATGGCTACACCTTC
CASSLGDRGYGYTF
>few|TRBV7-2|-|TRBJ2-6
TGTGCCAGCAGCTTATCAGGAGGGACCTCTGGGGCCAACGTCCTGACTTTC
CASSLSGGTSGANVLTF
>-|TRBV10-3|-|TRBJ2-5
TGTGCCACGGGGCGGTCAGGGGCCAACCCACGGGGGACCCAGTACTTC
CATGRSGANPRGTQYF
>-|TRBV6-5|-|TRBJ2-3
TGTGCCAACAGTTACTCGGGGCAGTTTACCCCAGATACGCAGTATTTT
CANSYSGQFTPDTQYF
>-|TRBV5-6|TRBD1|TRBJ1-5
TGTGCCAGCAGCTCCCAGGGGGCCGGGAACAATCAGCCCCAGCATTTT
CASSSQGAGNNQPQHF
>-|TRBV7-8|-|TRBJ2-1
TGTGCCAGCAGCCCCACGCTAGCGGAGCAGTTCTTC
CASSPTLAEQFF
>many|TRBV11-3|TRBD2|TRBJ2-1
TGTGCCAGCAGCTTAGATCAGGGTGGGACTAGCGCCTACAATGAGCAGTTCTTC
CASSLDQGGTSAYNEQFF
>-|TRBV2|TRBD1|TRBJ2-2
TGTGCCACCCGGGAGGGACAGGGGGCTACCGGGGAGCTGTTTTTT
CATREGQGATGELFF
>-|TRBV5-1|-|TRBJ2-1
TGCGCCAGCAGCTTCTTCGCCCTGAGCTCCTACAATGAGCAGTTCTTC
CASSFFALSSYNEQFF
>few|TRBV10-3|TRBD1|TRBJ2-1
TGTGCCATCAGAAAACAGGGGGAAGGCGATGAGCAGTTCTTC
CAIRKQGEGDEQFF
>-|TRBV7-9|TRBD1|TRBJ2-7
TGTGCCAGCAGCTTATCCGGACAGGCTCCCTACGAGCAGTACTTC
CASSLSGQAPYEQYF
>few|TRBV19|-|TRBJ1-1
TGTGCCAGTAGTGCACAGGGAAGTGAAGCTTTCTTT
CASSAQGSEAFF
>few|TRBV6-6|TRBD2|TRBJ2-7
TGTGCCAGCAGTCGGGGAGCGGGAGGGCCAAACGAGCAGTACTTC
CASSRGAGGPNEQYF
>-|TRBV5-4|-|TRBJ1-6
TGTGCCAGCAGCCATAGGGGGGGCGGTGCACCCCTCCACTTT
CASSHRGGGAPLHF
>-|TRBV6-1|-|TRBJ1-1
TGTGCCAGCAGGAAACTGACAGGTGGGGACACTGAAGCTTTCTTT
CASRKLTGGDTEAFF
>few|TRBV6-1|-|TRBJ1-1
TGTGCCAGCAGTGACATAGGGGCAACCAACACTGAAGCTTTCTTT
CASSDIGATNTEAFF
>-|TRBV5-4|TRBD2|TRBJ2-7
TGTGCCAGCAGCTTCCGGGACTACTCCTACGAGCAGTACTTC
CASSFRDYSYEQYF
>few|TRBV2|TRBD1|TRBJ1-6
TGTGCCAGCAGTGGCCCGGACAGGGTGGGCTCACCCCTCCACTTT
CASSGPDRVGSPLHF
>few|TRBV18|-|TRBJ2-7
TGTGCCAGCTCACCACCGGGCCTTGAAGGGGGATACGAGCAGTACTTC
CASSPPGLEGGYEQYF
>-|TRBV19|-|TRBJ2-5
TGTGCCAGTAGCCCACAGGGTGCGGACGAGACCCAGTACTTC
CASSPQGADETQYF
>few|TRBV25-1|TRBD1|TRBJ2-2
TGTGCCAGCAGTACAGGGACGACAGGGCTCACCGGGGAGCTGTTTTTT
CASSTGTTGLTGELFF
>few|TRBV7-2|-|TRBJ2-1
TGTGCCAGCAGCTCCCGTCCAGGGGATGAGCAGTTCTTC
CASSSRPGDEQFF
>few|TRBV7-2|TRBD1|TRBJ2-7
TGTGCTAGCAGCTTAGCACAGGGGGTAAACGAGCAGTACTTC
CASSLAQGVNEQYF
>few|TRBV11-2|TRBD2|TRBJ2-3
TGTGCCAGCAGCCCTGGGGCAGCGGGGACCGCCAGTACGCAGTATTTT
CASSPGAAGTASTQYF
>few|TRBV28|TRBD2|TRBJ2-3
TGTGCCAGCAGTTTGGGGTTCGGGACTAGCGGGAGGGGAAGCACAGATACGCAGTATTTT
CASSLGFGTSGRGSTDTQYF
>few|TRBV19|-|TRBJ1-5
TGTGCCAGTAGTATCCCTAGACGGGGTCAGCCCCAGCATTTT
CASSIPRRGQPQHF
>-|TRBV30|-|TRBJ1-2
TGTGCCTGGAGCTCGGGCCTCCGGACCCCAAAACTAGCTAACTATGGCTACACCTTC
CAWSSGLRTPKLANYGYTF
>few|TRBV5-4|-|TRBJ2-2
TGTGCCAGCAGACTGCAAATGGCCGGGGAGCTGTTTTTT
CASRLQMAGELFF
>-|TRBV9|TRBD1|TRBJ2-1
TGTGCCAGCAGCGTAACGGGACAGGGGGCCTATGAGCAGTTCTTC
CASSVTGQGAYEQFF
>few|TRBV6-6|-|TRBJ1-1
TGTGCCAGCAGTCAACAGGGATCTGAAGCTTTCTTT
CASSQQGSEAFF
>-|TRBV5-4|-|TRBJ2-5
TGTGCCAGCAACAGACGGGAAGGGACCCAGTACTTC
CASNRREGTQYF
>few|TRBV5-6|-|TRBJ1-2
TGTGCCAGCAGCTTGGTAGGACAGCCTCTCTATGGCTACACCTTC
CASSLVGQPLYGYTF
>few|TRBV5-5|-|TRBJ2-6
TGTGCCAGCAGCCCCCCCGGCTCTGGGGCCAACGTCCTGACTTTC
CASSPPGSGANVLTF
>few|TRBV6-5|TRBD2|TRBJ2-5
TGTGCCAGCAGCAGACCAGCGGGAGGGAGGGAGACCCAGTACTTC
CASSRPAGGRETQYF
>few|TRBV7-8|TRBD1|TRBJ1-5
TGTGCCAGCAGCCGAGGGACAGACCTTTATAGCAATCAGCCCCAGCATTTT
CASSRGTDLYSNQPQHF
>-|TRBV6-1|-|TRBJ2-3
TGTGCCAGCAGTGCCCCAGACCAACAGGGAACAGATACGCAGTATTTT
CASSAPDQQGTDTQYF
>few|TRBV2|-|TRBJ1-1
TGTGCCAGCAGGAGGGAGAACACTGAAGCTTTCTTT
CASRRENTEAFF